Below, 27 T cell receptor beta chains from the same sample are listed, as sequenced in a study of blood T cell repertoires in COVID-19. Assay: immunoSEQ multiplex PCR; the TCRdb copy retains only in-frame clones and omits some. The data show some 180,000 clones, with roughly 77% seen just once and almost 6% held by the top ten. Sequenced sample: peripheral blood. The receptors were gathered from a woman aged 40 to 50 with COVID-19, enrolled during active disease.

The V call is TRBV11-1, the J call TRBJ2-3, with a possible D match to TRBD2 (6 bases). There are 14 residues in the CDR3. The germline V gene has CDR1 SGHAT and CDR2 FQDESV (reference sequence). V lost 0 bases and J 4 bases, leaving 8 bases between the germline ends. The DNA for the CDR3 is TGTGCCAGCAGCTTAGCCTCGGGGGCAGATACGCAGTATTTT. The encoded protein is CASSLASGADTQYF. The full variable domain, its missing parts supplied by reference TRBV11-1 and TRBJ2-3, is EAEVAQSPRYKITEKSQAVAFWCDPISGHATLYWYRQILGQGPELLVQFQDESVVDDSQLPKDRFSAERLKGVDSTLKIQPAELGDSAMYLCASSLASGADTQYFGPGTRLTVL.

The chain joins TRBV5-1 to TRBJ1-3; no clear D gene. Trimming removed 4 bases from V and 1 base from J, with 12 bases in between. This CDR3 comprises 15 residues. In germline, CDR1 is SGHRS, CDR2 YFSETQ. In DNA, the CDR3 is TGCGCCAGCAGCCCGGGTCAGAGTTCTGGAAACACCATATATTTT. It yields the protein CASSPGQSSGNTIYF.

The chain recombines TRBV5-1 with TRBJ2-7, with D perhaps matching TRBD2 (6 bases). The CDR3 is 14 residues long. V lost 0 bases and J lost 6, with 13 bases in between. Germline loops: CDR1 SGHRS, CDR2 YFSETQ. DNA of the CDR3: TGCGCCAGCAGCTTGGTGCAGGCGGGGCCCGAGCAGTACTTC. Translating gives CASSLVQAGPEQYF.

The genes are TRBV7-2 and TRBJ2-2, with D possibly being TRBD1 (6 bases). The CDR3 loop spans 15 amino acids. Trimming left V 0 bases short and J 6 bases short, with 11 bases between. The germline V gene encodes CDR1 SGHTA and CDR2 FQGNSA. CDR3 in amino acids: CASSLAGQPPGELFF. The CDR3 nucleotides are TGTGCCAGCAGCTTAGCAGGACAGCCGCCCGGGGAGCTGTTTTTT.

This clone was seen just once. J is TRBJ1-1 and V is TRBV5-4; D is unclear. CDR3 length: 15 residues. Germline V gene lookup returns CDR1 SGHNT and CDR2 YYREEE (reference sequence). Trimming shortened V by 4 bases and J by 0 bases, and 13 bases separated the two germline ends. CDR3 sequence (DNA): TGTGCCAGCAGCGAGGCGGGAGCCATGAACACTGAAGCTTTCTTT. It yields the protein CASSEAGAMNTEAFF.

This clone came up a few times. Other nucleotide sequences from this sample produce the same CDR3. The chain has TRBV18 and TRBJ1-5; a weak D match, TRBD1 (6 bases). The CDR3 sequence is 14 residues long. In germline, CDR1 is KGHSH, CDR2 LQKENI. The germline V and J ends were trimmed by 3 bases and 1 base, with 7 bases remaining between them. Written as DNA, the CDR3 is TGTGCCAGCTCACCTGGACAGAGCAATCAGCCCCAGCATTTT. Protein product: CASSPGQSNQPQHF.

The V call is TRBV6-5, the J call TRBJ2-7, with 8 positions matching TRBD1. Germline CDR1 and CDR2: MNHEY and SVGAGI. With V trimmed by 5 bases and J by 3 bases, 9 bases remained unmatched. CDR3 size: 15 residues. The CDR3 DNA reads TGTGCCAGCAGTCTATCCGGGACAGGAGTCTACGAGCAGTACTTC. Translation gives CASSLSGTGVYEQYF.

The gene calls are TRBV7-2 and TRBJ1-2; 9 bases agree with TRBD1. CDR3 length: 15 amino acids. CDR1 and CDR2 from the germline V gene are SGHTA and FQGNSA. After removal of 5 bases from V and 2 bases from J, the junction contained 6 bases not matched to a gene. CDR3 loop: CASSPWTGENYGYTF. CDR3 in DNA: TGTGCCAGCAGCCCCTGGACAGGGGAAAACTATGGCTACACCTTC.

V gene TRBV19 combines with J gene TRBJ1-5; D not resolved. The CDR3 spans 13 residues. Germline V gene sequence: CDR1 LNHDA, CDR2 SQIVND (reference sequence). Trimming stripped 5 bases from V and 9 bases from J, with 14 bases between. The chain's CDR3 is CASSVGRSPPQHF. The CDR3 DNA is TGTGCCAGTAGTGTAGGCCGGAGTCCGCCCCAGCATTTT.

This chain uses TRBV5-1 with TRBJ2-1, with 7 bases that match TRBD2. V was clipped by 7 bases and J by 9 bases; unmatched bases: 4. Germline CDR1 reads SGHRS; CDR2 reads YFSETQ. This CDR3 has 11 amino acids. This CDR3 reads CASDGGVEQFF. The CDR3 region has the DNA TGCGCCAGCGATGGGGGGGTTGAGCAGTTCTTC.

The chain recombines TRBV4-2 with TRBJ1-2; 9 nucleotides align to TRBD1. The trim removed 0 bases at V and 8 bases at J, leaving 10 bases unmatched. This CDR3 region has 16 residues. The germline gives CDR1 LGHNA, CDR2 YNFKEQ. The CDR3 DNA reads as TGTGCCAGCAGCCAAGATTCTGGACAGGGGACGGGAGGCTACACCTTC. Translation gives CASSQDSGQGTGGYTF.

The sample holds a few counts of this clone. This rearrangement joins TRBV3-1 (or the pseudogene TRBV3-2) to TRBJ2-5, with 7 bases that match TRBD2. V lost 3 bases and J lost 5; bases outside the gene matches: 15. The germline V gene has CDR1 LGHDT and CDR2 YNNKEL (reference sequence). This CDR3 spans 17 amino acids. The CDR3 sequence is CASSQKAQRRTRETQYF. DNA for the CDR3: TGTGCCAGCAGCCAGAAGGCCCAAAGGCGGACTAGGGAGACCCAGTACTTC.

The J gene is TRBJ1-2, the V gene TRBV6-1; 8 nucleotides agree with TRBD1. V gave up 3 bases and J gave up 2 bases; unmatched junction bases: 11. The CDR3 length is 17 residues. CDR1 and CDR2 (germline): MNHNS, SASEGT. In DNA form, the CDR3 reads TGTGCCAGCAGTGAGCTCGGACAGGGCTCTCTAAACTATGGCTACACCTTC. Protein sequence: CASSELGQGSLNYGYTF.

This clone was detected only once. This rearrangement joins TRBV6-4 to TRBJ2-3, with 13 nucleotides matching TRBD2. With V trimmed by 5 bases and J by 3 bases, 2 bases remained unmatched. The CDR3 has 15 residues. CDR1 is MRHNA and CDR2 is SNTAGT in the germline V gene. The CDR3: CASSKTSGGTDTQYF. The CDR3 nucleotides are TGTGCCAGCAGTAAGACTAGCGGGGGGACAGATACGCAGTATTTT.

The rearrangement links TRBV5-4 to TRBJ2-3; 14 bases fit TRBD2. Germline V lookup: CDR1 SGHNT, CDR2 YYREEE (reference sequence). The CDR3 contains 18 residues. J was trimmed by 0 bases and V by 4 bases; bases with no gene match: 7. CDR3 DNA: TGTGCCAGCAGCCCGACTAGCGGGAGGGTCACGAGCACAGATACGCAGTATTTT. It encodes CASSPTSGRVTSTDTQYF.

In its sample, this clone was seen once. The rearrangement joins TRBV12-5 to TRBJ1-4; D remains unclear. The CDR3 totals 11 residues. The V gene lost 6 bases and the J gene lost 5 bases, with 4 bases spanning the gap. Germline V lookup: CDR1 LGHNT, CDR2 FRNRAP. CDR3 coding DNA: TGTGCTAGTGGCTTCAATGAAAAACTGTTTTTT. This sequence encodes CASGFNEKLFF.

This clone came up many times. The V call is TRBV11-2, the J call TRBJ1-1; 9 positions match TRBD1. Germline trimming cut 5 bases from V and 5 bases from J; bases unmatched to any gene: 9. Per germline, CDR1 SGHAT and CDR2 FQNNGV. The CDR3 runs to 15 residues. CDR3 residues: CASSNTLGQGTEAFF. The CDR3 DNA sequence: TGTGCCAGCAGCAACACTCTGGGACAGGGAACTGAAGCTTTCTTT.

The chain employs TRBV5-6 and TRBJ2-3; D gene unclear. The CDR3 sequence is 13 residues long. Germline assignment: CDR1 SGHDT and CDR2 YYEEEE. V dropped 4 bases and J dropped 6 bases, with 12 bases sitting between them. The CDR3 sequence: CASSPTLRDTQYF. CDR3 sequence (DNA): TGTGCCAGCAGCCCAACTCTGAGGGATACGCAGTATTTT. The full variable domain, its missing parts supplied by reference TRBV5-6 and TRBJ2-3, is DAGVTQSPTHLIKTRGQQVTLRCSPKSGHDTVSWYQQALGQGPQFIFQYYEEEERQRGNFPDRFSGHQFPNYSSELNVNALLLGDSALYLCASSPTLRDTQYFGPGTRLTVL.

This clone was observed a single time. This sequence joins TRBV19 and TRBJ2-1; 7 nucleotides match TRBD2. After removal of 5 bases from V and 2 bases from J, the junction contained 0 bases not matched to a gene. CDR3 length: 13 residues. Germline assignment: CDR1 LNHDA and CDR2 SQIVND (reference sequence). This CDR3 is CASSRGAYNEQFF. In DNA, the CDR3 is TGTGCCAGTAGTCGGGGGGCCTACAATGAGCAGTTCTTC.

This clone has just one count. DNA for the CDR3: TGTGCCAGTAGTGGGGCAGTCCTTAATGAAAAACTGTTTTTT. Its protein is CASSGAVLNEKLFF. The rearrangement uses TRBV19 and TRBJ1-4, with a tentative D call TRBD1 (5 bases). V lost 5 bases, J lost 4 bases, and 11 bases lay in between. CDR3 size: 14 residues. Germline V gene data show CDR1 as LNHDA and CDR2 as SQIVND (reference sequence).

Points on this clone: One end of the junction does not line up with germline, which may come from a read error. This CDR3 reads CATIDMSGASTDTQYF. The CDR3 coding sequence is TGTGCCACCATTGATATGAGCGGGGCTAGCACAGATACGCAGTATTTT. The chain employs TRBV24-1 and TRBJ2-3; 7 bases are shared with TRBD2. CDR1 is KGHDR and CDR2 is SFDVKD in the germline V gene. This CDR3 region has 16 residues.

The chain recombines TRBV18 with TRBJ1-1; unclear D gene. Trimming shortened V by 5 bases and J by 3 bases, and 10 bases separated the two germline ends. The CDR3 covers 13 residues. Germline V gene sequence: CDR1 KGHSH, CDR2 LQKENI. The CDR3 sequence is CASSSGVDTEAFF. Written as DNA, the CDR3 is TGTGCCAGCTCATCCGGGGTAGACACTGAAGCTTTCTTT.

The V gene is TRBV11-3, the J gene TRBJ2-7, with D possibly TRBD2 on 6 matching bases. The CDR3 runs to 12 residues. The germline V gene has CDR1 SGHNT and CDR2 YENEEA. The V end was cut by 8 bases, the J end by 3 bases, with 11 bases between. The DNA for the CDR3 is TGTGCCAGCGGACGGGGGAACTACGAGCAGTACTTC. It yields the protein CASGRGNYEQYF.

The CDR3 here is CAISTARQGGDEQFF. CDR3 nucleotides: TGTGCCATCAGTACAGCCCGACAGGGCGGGGATGAGCAGTTCTTC. V is TRBV10-3 and J is TRBJ2-1, with D possibly being TRBD1 (7 bases). Deletions cut 5 bases from V and 8 bases from J, with 19 bases between. Germline V CDR1 and CDR2: ENHRY, SYGVKD. The CDR3 loop spans 15 amino acids.

The gene calls are TRBV30 and TRBJ2-5; 7 bases are a match to TRBD1. CDR1 and CDR2 (germline): GTSNPN, SVGIG (reference sequence). The CDR3 has 14 amino acids. J gave up 1 base and V 2 bases, and 4 bases lay outside the gene matches. The DNA for the CDR3 is TGTGCCTGGAGTATCAGACAGGGCCAAGAGACCCAGTACTTC. Amino acid sequence: CAWSIRQGQETQYF.

This chain connects TRBV11-2 to TRBJ2-6; unclear D gene. Germline CDR1 reads SGHAT; CDR2 reads FQNNGV. This CDR3 has 14 residues. V lost 6 bases to trimming and J lost 0 bases, with 6 bases between them. The CDR3 is CASRPSSGANVLTF. The CDR3 region has the DNA TGTGCCAGCAGGCCGAGCTCTGGGGCCAACGTCCTGACTTTC.

This clone was detected only once. The chain has TRBV19 and TRBJ1-1; TRBD1 agrees at 9 bases. The V segment lost 1 base and the J segment 3 bases; nucleotides outside the gene matches: 0. The germline gives CDR1 LNHDA, CDR2 SQIVND (reference sequence). The CDR3 spans 14 residues. CDR3 residues: CASSIGDRDTEAFF. CDR3 DNA sequence: TGTGCCAGTAGTATAGGGGACAGGGACACTGAAGCTTTCTTT. Together with reference TRBV19 and TRBJ1-1, the CDR3 gives the full variable domain: DGGITQSPKYLFRKEGQNVTLSCEQNLNHDAMYWYRQDPGQGLRLIYYSQIVNDFQKGDIAEGYSVSREKKESFPLTVTSAQKNPTAFYLCASSIGDRDTEAFFGQGTRLTVV.